Following are 5 T cell receptor beta chains from one sample sequenced in a study of human thymus T cells. The table came from immunoSEQ multiplex PCR; TCRdb's copy has only in-frame clones and leaves some out. The sample lists around 130,000 clones; just under 95% were seen once. The thymus tissue came from resections taken during corrective heart surgery. The sample taken for sequencing was thymus tissue. These receptors were collected from a boy in the first two years of life with a congenital heart defect but otherwise immunologically healthy.

The V call is TRBV4-1, the J call TRBJ2-2; D possibly corresponds to TRBD2 (6 bases). This CDR3 is built from 16 residues. The V end lost 0 bases, the J end lost 7 bases, and 15 bases lay between the germline ends. Germline loops: CDR1 MGHRA, CDR2 YSYEKL. The CDR3 reads CASSQETETSRGELFF. In DNA form, the CDR3 reads TGCGCCAGCAGCCAAGAAACCGAGACTAGTCGCGGGGAGCTGTTTTTT.

The sample holds one count of this clone. The CDR3 sequence is CASSVDMPGGPQETQYF. The CDR3 nucleotides are TGTGCCAGCAGCGTAGATATGCCGGGGGGTCCCCAAGAGACCCAGTACTTC. The chain links TRBV9 to TRBJ2-5; 7 positions agree with TRBD2. The CDR3 runs to 17 residues. V was pared by 0 bases and J by 1 base, with 9 bases of the junction left unmatched. Germline-derived CDR1 and CDR2 are SGDLS and YYNGEE.

The chain couples TRBV5-6 to TRBJ2-2; D possibly corresponds to TRBD2 (5 bases). V was pared by 4 bases and J by 3 bases, with 16 bases between. In germline, CDR1 is SGHDT, CDR2 YYEEEE. This CDR3 spans 16 amino acids. The CDR3, as DNA: TGTGCCAGCAGCCGAGGCGGGCCCTTGTACACCGGGGAGCTGTTTTTT. This translates into CASSRGGPLYTGELFF. The full variable domain, in which reference TRBV5-6 and TRBJ2-2 provide the parts outside the CDR3, is DAGVTQSPTHLIKTRGQQVTLRCSPKSGHDTVSWYQQALGQGPQFIFQYYEEEERQRGNFPDRFSGHQFPNYSSELNVNALLLGDSALYLCASSRGGPLYTGELFFGEGSRLTVL.

This clone was counted a single time. CDR3 coding DNA: TGTGCCAGCACCGGAGCGCCAGGGCAGGGTGAAAAACTGTTTTTT. This encodes CASTGAPGQGEKLFF. The rearrangement links TRBV6-5 to TRBJ1-4; D may be TRBD1 (5 bases). This CDR3 region has 15 residues. The germline gives CDR1 MNHEY, CDR2 SVGAGI. Trimming pared 7 bases from V and 7 bases from J, leaving 19 bases between.

This rearrangement joins TRBV5-1 to TRBJ2-5, with D tentatively TRBD2 (6 bases). This CDR3 has 13 amino acids. Germline V gene sequence: CDR1 SGHRS, CDR2 YFSETQ. The V and J ends lost 5 bases and 2 bases respectively, with 10 bases between them. Here the CDR3 DNA reads TGCGCCAGCAGGGAGAGCGGGCAAGAGACCCAGTACTTC. As protein: CASRESGQETQYF.